What follows are 15 T cell receptor beta chains derived from one specimen sequenced in a study of T cell repertoires in cytomegalovirus infection. Via MiXCR, TCRdb re-called the reads, giving one row per CDR3 protein. The sample carries roughly 500,000 distinct CDR3 sequences, approximately 15% recorded once. The sample consisted of CD8+ T cells from PBMCs. Receptor source: a human donor in good health (CMV status not recorded). Some clones in this sample may be carry-over from other donors' samples.

Ten or more counts support this clonotype. The rearrangement links TRBV27 to TRBJ1-4; 8 bases are shared with TRBD1. There are 15 residues in the CDR3. In germline, CDR1 is MNHEY, CDR2 SMNVEV (reference sequence). V trimming: 5 bases; J trimming: 5 bases; junction bases outside the gene matches: 7. CDR3 sequence reads: CASSPRGRGNEKLFF. The CDR3 nucleotides are TGTGCCAGCAGTCCCAGGGGGCGGGGAAATGAAAAACTGTTTTTT.

This clonotype was counted many times. The chain is built from TRBV28 and TRBJ2-5; 7 bases are a match to TRBD1. The ends lost 4 bases at V and 3 bases at J; junction bases unmatched: 5. The CDR3 spans 14 residues. CDR1 and CDR2 from the germline V gene are MDHEN and SYDVKM. In DNA, the CDR3 is TGTGCCAGCAGTTCCCGACAGGGAGAAGAGACCCAGTACTTC. Protein product: CASSSRQGEETQYF.

Ten or more counts support this clonotype. The rearrangement joins TRBV28 to TRBJ1-1, with D possibly TRBD1 on 5 matching bases. V lost 10 bases and J 0 bases, leaving 12 bases between the germline ends. The CDR3 has 13 amino acids. CDR1 MDHEN and CDR2 SYDVKM come from the germline V gene. The CDR3 coding sequence is TGTGCCATCAGGCCGACAGTGAACACTGAAGCTTTCTTT. Protein product: CAIRPTVNTEAFF. Complete variable domain (other parts from reference TRBV28 and TRBJ1-1): DVKVTQSSRYLVKRTGEKVFLECVQDMDHENMFWYRQDPGLGLRLIYFSYDVKMKEKGDIPEGYSVSREKKERFSLILESASTNQTSMYLCAIRPTVNTEAFFGQGTRLTVV.

This clonotype was detected many times. The V and J genes are TRBV6-1 and TRBJ2-1; weak D call: TRBD2 (5 bases). The CDR3 is 16 residues long. Germline CDR1 reads MNHNS; CDR2 reads SASEGT. V dropped 4 bases and J dropped 4 bases, with 17 bases sitting between them. The CDR3 DNA sequence: TGTGCCAGCAGTGGGACTGGACGGGGAAGATACAATGAGCAGTTCTTC. The encoded protein is CASSGTGRGRYNEQFF.

This chain joins TRBV20-1 and TRBJ2-2; 7 bases line up with TRBD2. The CDR3 runs to 16 residues. Germline V gene data show CDR1 as DFQATT and CDR2 as SNEGSKA (reference sequence). V was clipped by 3 bases and J by 9 bases; unmatched bases: 16. In DNA, the CDR3 is TGCAGTGCTAGCGTTCCCAGGGTTGCGGGAGCGCGGGAGCTGTTTTTT. The encoded protein is CSASVPRVAGARELFF.

The chain employs TRBV15 and TRBJ2-1; D possibly uses TRBD1 or TRBD2 (6 bases each). Between the trimmed V and J ends, which lost 1 base and 7 bases, there was a span of 11 bases. The CDR3 consists of 14 residues. CDR1 LNHNV and CDR2 YYDKDF come from the germline V gene (reference sequence). CDR3: CATSRGKGGNEQFF. Here the CDR3 DNA reads TGTGCCACCAGCAGAGGTAAGGGGGGAAATGAGCAGTTCTTC.

The chain uses TRBV30 and TRBJ1-1; possible D gene TRBD1, 6 bases. Germline loops: CDR1 GTSNPN, CDR2 SVGIG (reference sequence). The CDR3 is made up of 15 amino acids. The germline V and J ends were trimmed by 4 bases and 1 base, with 16 bases remaining between them. As DNA, the CDR3 is TGTGCCTGGACAGGGGCGACAGGCTGGAACACTGAAGCTTTCTTT. This sequence encodes CAWTGATGWNTEAFF.

The chain joins TRBV27 to TRBJ1-2, with TRBD1 matching over 7 bases. The CDR3 is 17 amino acids. With 0 bases clipped from V and 4 bases from J, the junction kept 11 bases outside the gene matches. Per germline, CDR1 MNHEY and CDR2 SMNVEV (reference sequence). CDR3 in amino acids: CASSLSTSGGVVYGYTF. CDR3 nucleotides: TGTGCCAGCAGTTTATCGACTTCAGGGGGAGTTGTCTATGGCTACACCTTC.

This clonotype was seen at least ten times. Here the CDR3 DNA reads TGTGCCAGCAGCTCCTCTCGACTGGGAGAGACCCAGTACTTC. It yields the protein CASSSSRLGETQYF. The chain recombines TRBV7-2 with TRBJ2-5, with no clear D. This CDR3 is 14 amino acids long. The germline CDR1 and CDR2 sequences are SGHTA and FQGNSA. With 4 bases removed from V and 4 bases from J, the gap between germline ends came to 13 bases.

This clonotype occurred many times. The chain has TRBV11-2 and TRBJ2-5, with 7 bases that match TRBD1. V lost 2 bases to trimming and J lost 1 base; unmatched junction nucleotides: 10. Germline-derived CDR1 and CDR2 are SGHAT and FQNNGV. The CDR3 length is 17 residues. The chain's CDR3 is CASSLNAYRGSQETQYF. CDR3 in DNA: TGTGCCAGCAGCTTAAACGCTTACAGGGGCAGCCAAGAGACCCAGTACTTC. Full variable domain (missing parts from reference TRBV11-2 and TRBJ2-5): EAGVAQSPRYKIIEKRQSVAFWCNPISGHATLYWYQQILGQGPKLLIQFQNNGVVDDSQLPKDRFSAERLKGVDSTLKIQPAKLEDSAVYLCASSLNAYRGSQETQYFGPGTRLLVL.

The sample holds many counts of this clonotype. The chain links TRBV6-5 to TRBJ1-2; D remains unclear. The CDR3 has 14 residues. The germline gives CDR1 MNHEY, CDR2 SVGAGI. V lost 2 bases, J lost 0 bases, and 7 bases lay in between. The CDR3 sequence is CASSYDRSNYGYTF. CDR3 DNA sequence: TGTGCCAGCAGTTACGACCGCTCTAACTATGGCTACACCTTC.

This clonotype appeared a few times. The gene calls are TRBV11-2 and TRBJ1-1; a possible D gene is TRBD1 (5 bases). Germline CDR1 is SGHAT and CDR2 is FQNNGV. V lost 6 bases, J lost 3 bases, and 14 bases lay in between. The CDR3 covers 14 residues. The CDR3 is CASRSWGEHTEAFF. The CDR3 DNA sequence: TGTGCCAGCAGGTCCTGGGGGGAGCACACTGAAGCTTTCTTT.

In its sample, this clonotype was seen many times. In DNA form, the CDR3 reads TGTGCCAGCAGTTTAGCGTACAAGAACACCGGGGAGCTGTTTTTT. This codes for CASSLAYKNTGELFF. The genes are TRBV12-3 or TRBV12-4 and TRBJ2-2; D unresolved. The V end lost 0 bases, the J end lost 1 base, and 6 bases lay between the germline ends. This CDR3 spans 15 amino acids.

The CDR3 bases are TGCAGTGCTAGAGATCAACTGACTAGCACAGATACGCAGTATTTT. The encoded protein is CSARDQLTSTDTQYF. The chain recombines TRBV20-1 with TRBJ2-3; D gene unclear. Deletions cut 0 bases from V and 0 bases from J, with 10 bases between. Germline V gene lookup returns CDR1 DFQATT and CDR2 SNEGSKA (reference sequence). The CDR3 contains 15 residues.

The V and J genes are TRBV4-2 and TRBJ1-5; a possible D gene is TRBD1 (5 bases). V was shortened by 3 bases and J by 4 bases, with 13 bases between the two germline ends. The CDR3 extends over 15 amino acids. The germline CDR1 and CDR2 sequences are LGHNA and YNFKEQ. CDR3 bases: TGTGCCAGCAGCCAGACCCTGCAGGGAAATCAGCCCCAGCATTTT. Its translation: CASSQTLQGNQPQHF.